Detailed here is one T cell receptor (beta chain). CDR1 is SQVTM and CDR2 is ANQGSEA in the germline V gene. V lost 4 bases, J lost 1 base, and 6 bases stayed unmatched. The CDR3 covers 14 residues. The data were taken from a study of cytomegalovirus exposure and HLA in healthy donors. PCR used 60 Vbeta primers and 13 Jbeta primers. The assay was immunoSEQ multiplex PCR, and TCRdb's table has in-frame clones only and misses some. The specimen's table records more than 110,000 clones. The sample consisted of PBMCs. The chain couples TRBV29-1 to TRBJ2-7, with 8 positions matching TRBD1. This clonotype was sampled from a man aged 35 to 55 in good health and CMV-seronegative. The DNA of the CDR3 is TGCAGCGTTGGCCAGACAGGGGCGTCCTACGAGCAGTACTTC. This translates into CSVGQTGASYEQYF.